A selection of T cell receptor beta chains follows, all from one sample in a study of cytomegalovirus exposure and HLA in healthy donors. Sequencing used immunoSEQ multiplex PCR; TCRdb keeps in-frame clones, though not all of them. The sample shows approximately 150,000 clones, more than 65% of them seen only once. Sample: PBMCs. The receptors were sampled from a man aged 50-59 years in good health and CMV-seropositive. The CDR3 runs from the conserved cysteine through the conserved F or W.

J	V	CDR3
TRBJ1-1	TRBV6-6	CASREDRGQHTEAFF
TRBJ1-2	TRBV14	CASSQDWRGYTF
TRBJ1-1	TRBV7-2	CASSRSSGDAFF
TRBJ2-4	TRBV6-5	CASSYSGGGSRNIQYF
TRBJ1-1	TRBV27	CASSLGRPNTEAFF
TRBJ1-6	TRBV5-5	CASSSGQGSSPLHF
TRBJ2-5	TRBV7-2	CANGGGETQYF
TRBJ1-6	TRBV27	CASRHRVNSPLHF
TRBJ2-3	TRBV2	CASDRGTYTDTQYF
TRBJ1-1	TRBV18	CASSPPNSRQVMNTEAFF
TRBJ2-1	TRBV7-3	CASSPGGGRSLLEQFF
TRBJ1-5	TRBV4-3	CASSQDRQANQPQHF
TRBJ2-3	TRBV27	CASRQIRLADTQYF
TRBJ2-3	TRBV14	CASSQALQGADTQYF
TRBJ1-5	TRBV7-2	CASSRQNRVGQPQHF
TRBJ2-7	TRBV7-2	CASSLAGGRAEQYF
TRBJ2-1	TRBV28	CASSLPGRLYNEQFF
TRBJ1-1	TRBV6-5	CASSETLGGTEAFF
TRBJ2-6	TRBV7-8	CASSKDNSRAGANVLTF
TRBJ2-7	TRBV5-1	CASSLDVTSGTDEQYF